This T cell receptor (beta chain) was sequenced in a study of control samples from healthy donors and cancer patients. This CDR3 has 14 residues. V lost 0 bases to trimming and J lost 2 bases, with 8 bases between them. The germline gives CDR1 SGHRS, CDR2 YFSETQ. The repertoire was sequenced with immunoSEQ multiplex PCR; TCRdb's copy has only in-frame clones and lacks some. The repertoire holds more than 75,000 clones, roughly 90% seen once, with 1.9% in the top ten. The genes are TRBV5-1 and TRBJ1-1; D is unclear. The specimen was PBMCs. The clonotype comes from a woman aged 55-70 years with head and neck cancer. CDR3 in amino acids: CASSLGGTNTEAFF. The CDR3, as DNA: TGCGCCAGCAGCTTGGGTGGAACAAACACTGAAGCTTTCTTT.